This TCR beta chain was found in a study of CD8+CD57+ T cells in acquired aplastic anemia listed by TCRdb under 2018. About the investigation overall: DNA extracted from sorted CD4+ and CD8+ cells had a mean of roughly 3 ug, with a range of about 0.2 to 30 ug. Mean read counts for healthy donor samples were about 10.8 million for CD4+ cells and roughly 12 million for CD8+ cells. Overall results and qualifications from the work: Around 31 CD8+ CDR3 sequences were shared between patients and controls but appeared highly expressed in patients and within their immunodominant clones. Between patients and healthy controls, no significant difference in CD8+ Simpson's diversity was found (P=0.060).

Genomic DNA served as template for TCR beta VDJ combination and CDR3 sequence profiling. An Illumina HiSeq 2000 was the platform used for TCR repertoire sequencing. Per the original workflow: Repertoires were assessed using TRBV/TRBJ rearrangement plots, CDR3 size and DJ length profiles, and Simpson's diversity index. The immunodominant clone was defined as the most abundant DNA sequence in deep sequencing data. CDR3 amino acid sequences were screened for sharing across subjects and were compared with published repertoires and the VDJdb database. In TCRdb, the public reads were trimmed at Q25 with fastp and aligned with MiXCR, with productive beta chains retained. Merged by CDR3 protein, the rows form single entries marked with the most common genes and DNA. The V and J calls shown here were made by TCRdb, not taken from the authors' results. Within this sample are about 68,000 distinct CDR3 sequences, with under 65% of them counted one time only. The ten biggest clones cover approximately 8.3% of the sample.

In this study, sorted CD4+ and CD8+ T cells from the blood of healthy subjects and of severe aplastic anemia patients had their TCR repertoires deep-sequenced. Ficoll-Paque density gradient centrifugation was used to isolate peripheral blood mononuclear cells. Before DNA was extracted, CD4+ and CD8+ T cells were sorted using either FACS or magnetic beads. Notes on this clonotype: Its recognized antigen is unknown. A much larger clone lies one base from this, so it may be a read error.

The CDR3 has 16 amino acids, counting the end cysteine and phenylalanine. Only CDR3 DNA is held: 48 bases, read in frame from base 1. Trimming at the junction amounts to 3 bases on V and 4 bases on J, and the germline ends lie 16 bases apart. Taken from the germline V gene (reference sequence), the CDR1 and CDR2 loops are MNHEY and SMNVEV. The sequence was collected from a human donor in good health, serving as a control. The sequencing sample was made of sorted CD4+, CD8+, or CD8+CD57+ T cells (not recorded which) from PBMCs. The rearrangement combines TRBV27 with TRBJ2-1; TRBD2 is possibly the D segment (6 matching bases). The DNA sequence is TGTGCCAGCAGTTTTGTCTCGCGCGGGGCGTACAATGAGCAGTTCTTC. Translation gives CASSFVSRGAYNEQFF.